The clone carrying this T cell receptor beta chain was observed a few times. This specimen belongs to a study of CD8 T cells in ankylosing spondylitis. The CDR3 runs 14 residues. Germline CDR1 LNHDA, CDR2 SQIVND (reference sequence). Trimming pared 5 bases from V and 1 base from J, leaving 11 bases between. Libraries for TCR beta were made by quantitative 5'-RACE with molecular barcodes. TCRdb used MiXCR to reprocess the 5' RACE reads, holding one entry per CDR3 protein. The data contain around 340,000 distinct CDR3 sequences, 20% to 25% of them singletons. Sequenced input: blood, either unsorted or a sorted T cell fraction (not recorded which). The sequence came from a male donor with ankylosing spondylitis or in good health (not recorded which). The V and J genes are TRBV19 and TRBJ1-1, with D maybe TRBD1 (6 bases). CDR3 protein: CASSPRTENTEAFF. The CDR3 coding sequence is TGTGCCAGTAGTCCGAGGACAGAGAACACTGAAGCTTTCTTT.